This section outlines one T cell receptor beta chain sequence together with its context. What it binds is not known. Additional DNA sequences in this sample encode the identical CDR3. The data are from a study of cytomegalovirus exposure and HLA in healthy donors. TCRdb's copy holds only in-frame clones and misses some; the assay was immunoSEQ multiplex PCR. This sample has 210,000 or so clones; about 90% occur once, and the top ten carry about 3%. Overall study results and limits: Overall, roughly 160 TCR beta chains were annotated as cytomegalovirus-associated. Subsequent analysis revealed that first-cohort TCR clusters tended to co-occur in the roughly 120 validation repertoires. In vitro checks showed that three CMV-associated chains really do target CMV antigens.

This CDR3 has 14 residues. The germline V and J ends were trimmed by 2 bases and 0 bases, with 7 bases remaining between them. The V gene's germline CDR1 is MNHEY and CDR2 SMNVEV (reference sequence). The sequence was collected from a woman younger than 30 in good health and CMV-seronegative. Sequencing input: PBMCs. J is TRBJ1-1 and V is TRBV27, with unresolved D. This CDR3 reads CASSLTGLNTEAFF. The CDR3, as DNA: TGTGCCAGCAGTTTAACGGGGTTGAACACTGAAGCTTTCTTT.